The 25 T cell receptor beta chains in this list originate from one sample, sequenced in a study of cytomegalovirus exposure and HLA in healthy donors. The study ran its PCR with 60 Vbeta and 13 Jbeta primers. TCRdb's table, derived via immunoSEQ multiplex PCR, lists solely in-frame clones and lacks some. The sample includes about 160,000 clones, around 72% seen only once; the top ten take about 3.4%. The material sequenced was PBMCs. These receptors originate from a woman in her forties or fifties in good health and CMV-seropositive.

CDR3 nucleotide sequence: TGTGCCAGCAGTTACGAAACTAGCGGCCACAATGAGCAGTTCTTC. As protein: CASSYETSGHNEQFF. This chain uses TRBV6-5 with TRBJ2-1, with 8 bases identical to TRBD2. V shed 2 bases and J 5 bases; nucleotides not matched to a gene: 5. CDR1 and CDR2 from the germline V gene are MNHEY and SVGAGI. CDR3 length: 15 amino acids.

This clone showed up just a few times. The rearrangement joins TRBV4-3 to TRBJ1-4, with 7 bases matching TRBD1. The V gene's germline CDR1 is LGHNA and CDR2 YSLEER. The trim removed 1 base at V and 8 bases at J, leaving 13 bases unmatched. The CDR3 runs to 17 residues. The CDR3 protein is CASSQGIQRGLGEKLFF. The DNA for the CDR3 is TGCGCCAGCAGCCAAGGAATACAGAGGGGGCTGGGGGAAAAACTGTTTTTT.

This clone was seen a few times. The chain combines TRBV28 with TRBJ1-1; TRBD1 agrees at 9 bases. The junction had 3 bases not matched to a gene; V was cut back by 5 bases and J by 2 bases. The CDR3 is made up of 14 amino acids. CDR1 is MDHEN, CDR2 SYDVKM, per germline. CDR3 protein: CASSEQGANTEAFF. The CDR3 DNA reads as TGTGCCAGCAGTGAACAGGGGGCAAACACTGAAGCTTTCTTT.

The chain recombines TRBV5-1 with TRBJ2-1; D is possibly TRBD2 (5 bases). The CDR3 loop spans 14 amino acids. Trimming removed 1 base at V and 5 bases at J, with 10 bases between. CDR1 and CDR2 (germline): SGHRS, YFSETQ. The CDR3 reads CASSLRGIDNEQFF. Here the CDR3 DNA reads TGCGCCAGCAGCTTGCGAGGGATTGACAATGAGCAGTTCTTC.

This clone was found a few times. The rearrangement links TRBV11-3 to TRBJ2-3, with D tentatively TRBD1 (5 bases). With 1 base removed from V and 7 bases from J, the gap between germline ends came to 18 bases. CDR3 length equals 16 residues. The V gene's germline CDR1 is SGHNT and CDR2 YENEEA. DNA of the CDR3: TGTGCCAGCAGCTTAGGGGGCCGTTCGTCGTCAAATACGCAGTATTTT. It specifies CASSLGGRSSSNTQYF. The whole variable domain, filled in from reference TRBV11-3 and TRBJ2-3, reads EAGVVQSPRYKIIEKKQPVAFWCNPISGHNTLYWYLQNLGQGPELLIRYENEEAVDDSQLPKDRFSAERLKGVDSTLKIQPAELGDSAVYLCASSLGGRSSSNTQYFGPGTRLTVL.

The rearrangement links TRBV9 to TRBJ2-1, with 7 bases aligning to TRBD2. Germline CDR1 is SGDLS and CDR2 is YYNGEE. V was clipped by 0 bases and J by 2 bases; unmatched bases: 2. This CDR3 contains 15 residues. Written as DNA, the CDR3 is TGTGCCAGCAGCGTAGCAGCGGGGACCTACAATGAGCAGTTCTTC. Its protein is CASSVAAGTYNEQFF. The variable domain in full, with the rest retrieved from reference TRBV9 and TRBJ2-1, is DSGVTQTPKHLITATGQRVTLRCSPRSGDLSVYWYQQSLDQGLQFLIQYYNGEERAKGNILERFSAQQFPDLHSELNLSSLELGDSALYFCASSVAAGTYNEQFFGPGTRLTVL.

The chain carries TRBV30 and TRBJ2-5, with D unclear. With 2 bases removed from V and 4 bases from J, the gap between germline ends came to 11 bases. The germline V gene has CDR1 GTSNPN and CDR2 SVGIG (reference sequence). This CDR3 is 13 amino acids long. The CDR3 protein is CAWSSGAPETQYF. CDR3 coding DNA: TGTGCCTGGAGTAGTGGAGCACCAGAGACCCAGTACTTC. Using reference TRBV30 and TRBJ2-5 for the parts outside the CDR3, the full variable domain is SQTIHQWPATLVQPVGSPLSLECTVEGTSNPNLYWYRQAAGRGLQLLFYSVGIGQISSEVPQNLSASRPQDRQFILSSKKLLLSDSGFYLCAWSSGAPETQYFGPGTRLLVL.

The rearrangement joins TRBV28 to TRBJ2-1; D is unclear. This CDR3 region has 13 residues. V shed 1 base and J shed 5 bases, with 6 bases lying between them. CDR1 is MDHEN and CDR2 is SYDVKM in the germline V gene. In nucleotides, the CDR3 is TGTGCCAGCAGTTTATACGGTCACAATGAGCAGTTCTTC. Translating it yields CASSLYGHNEQFF.

This clone has a handful of counts. V is TRBV7-9 and J is TRBJ2-7; D is possibly TRBD1 (6 bases). The length of the CDR3 is 16 residues. Trimming cost V 5 bases and J 4 bases, with 21 bases left between them. CDR1 and CDR2 (germline): SEHNR, FQNEAQ (reference sequence). The CDR3 loop reads CASSALQGGLTYEQYF. The CDR3 DNA follows: TGTGCCAGCAGCGCCCTACAGGGCGGCCTGACGTACGAGCAGTACTTC.

This clone came up once. The chain links TRBV9 to TRBJ2-2, with 9 nucleotides matching TRBD2. This CDR3 is built from 16 residues. Germline V gene sequence: CDR1 SGDLS, CDR2 YYNGEE. V shed 3 bases and J 1 base; nucleotides not matched to a gene: 4. This CDR3 is CASSARTSENTGELFF. The CDR3 bases are TGTGCCAGCAGCGCCCGGACTAGCGAGAACACCGGGGAGCTGTTTTTT. The variable domain in full, with the rest retrieved from reference TRBV9 and TRBJ2-2, is DSGVTQTPKHLITATGQRVTLRCSPRSGDLSVYWYQQSLDQGLQFLIQYYNGEERAKGNILERFSAQQFPDLHSELNLSSLELGDSALYFCASSARTSENTGELFFGEGSRLTVL.

The gene calls are TRBV27 and TRBJ2-5; 9 bases agree with TRBD1. This CDR3 has 20 residues. Germline assignment: CDR1 MNHEY and CDR2 SMNVEV (reference sequence). J gave up 1 base and V 5 bases, and 20 bases lay outside the gene matches. The CDR3 region has the DNA TGTGCCAGCAGTCGCGGGCCACAGGGGGCGATTTTTGGAACCCAAGAGACCCAGTACTTC. Its protein is CASSRGPQGAIFGTQETQYF.

This clone has only a few counts. The chain is built from TRBV11-3 and TRBJ2-7; 10 bases fit TRBD2. The CDR3 consists of 15 residues. The germline CDR1 and CDR2 sequences are SGHNT and YENEEA. The J segment lost 2 bases and the V segment lost 5 bases, leaving 6 bases of the junction unmatched. For the CDR3, the DNA is TGTGCCAGCAGCCAATCTAGCGGGAGTGCCTACGAGCAGTACTTC. The encoded protein is CASSQSSGSAYEQYF.

The chain has TRBV6-1 and TRBJ2-7; 7 nucleotides match TRBD1. The CDR3 contains 15 residues. Germline V gives CDR1 MNHNS, CDR2 SASEGT. J was trimmed by 0 bases and V by 3 bases; bases with no gene match: 5. The CDR3 loop is CASSDPPGGSYEQYF. DNA of the CDR3: TGTGCCAGCAGTGACCCGCCAGGGGGCTCCTACGAGCAGTACTTC.

This chain links TRBV6-6 with TRBJ1-2, with no clear D. Trimming took 10 bases from V and 2 from J, leaving 11 bases between them. Germline CDR1 is MNHNY and CDR2 is SVGAGI (reference sequence). CDR3 length: 12 amino acids. The CDR3 bases are TGTGCCATAGAACAGCAGAACTATGGCTACACCTTC. Protein product: CAIEQQNYGYTF.

The chain links TRBV19 to TRBJ1-5, with a weak D call TRBD1 (5 bases). Trimming pared 9 bases from V and 7 bases from J, leaving 13 bases between. This CDR3 spans 12 amino acids. Germline-derived CDR1 and CDR2 are LNHDA and SQIVND (reference sequence). The CDR3 coding sequence is TGTGCCAGCAGCCTGGGGGGACAGCCCCAGCATTTT. It is translated as CASSLGGQPQHF.

V usage is TRBV30 and J usage is TRBJ1-2; D gene unclear. This CDR3 is built from 17 residues. In germline, CDR1 is GTSNPN, CDR2 SVGIG (reference sequence). V was shortened by 4 bases and J by 2 bases, with 23 bases between the two germline ends. The CDR3 protein is CAWTEWVGVSANYGYTF. The CDR3 DNA sequence: TGTGCCTGGACCGAATGGGTCGGGGTCTCGGCGAACTATGGCTACACCTTC.

The chain employs TRBV18 and TRBJ2-4; tentatively, D is TRBD1 (5 bases). This CDR3 has 15 residues. Germline assignment: CDR1 KGHSH and CDR2 LQKENI. V was clipped by 5 bases and J by 0 bases, with 11 bases between them. The CDR3 region has the DNA TGTGCCAGCTCAGGGGCGCTTCTAGCCAAAAACATTCAGTACTTC. It translates to CASSGALLAKNIQYF.

This chain joins TRBV19 and TRBJ2-1, with 9 positions matching TRBD2. This CDR3 region has 15 residues. CDR1 and CDR2 from the germline V gene are LNHDA and SQIVND (reference sequence). Germline trimming cut 4 bases from V and 6 bases from J; bases unmatched to any gene: 7. The CDR3 region is CASSRGVAGANEQFF. The CDR3 DNA is TGTGCCAGTAGTAGAGGTGTAGCGGGGGCCAATGAGCAGTTCTTC.

The chain is built from TRBV10-3 and TRBJ2-2; perhaps TRBD2 as D (7 bases). The V gene's germline CDR1 is ENHRY and CDR2 SYGVKD. Trimming shortened V by 2 bases and J by 3 bases, and 16 bases separated the two germline ends. The CDR3 spans 17 residues. CDR3 sequence reads: CAISEGGAQIYTGELFF. In nucleotides, the CDR3 is TGTGCCATCAGTGAGGGGGGGGCCCAGATATACACCGGGGAGCTGTTTTTT.

CDR3 region: CASSSWEGQGSGYTF. For the CDR3, the DNA is TGCGCCAGCAGCTCTTGGGAGGGACAGGGATCGGGCTACACCTTC. The chain couples TRBV5-1 to TRBJ1-2; 9 nucleotides align to TRBD1. Losses at the gene ends were 3 bases for V and 8 bases for J; bases not matched to a gene: 11. The CDR3 is 15 residues long. CDR1 SGHRS and CDR2 YFSETQ come from the germline V gene.

The table lists this clone with a few counts. The chain uses TRBV5-1 and TRBJ2-7; a possible D gene is TRBD1 (6 bases). Trimming stripped 3 bases from V and 3 bases from J, with 13 bases between. Germline V CDR1 and CDR2: SGHRS, YFSETQ. The CDR3 covers 14 residues. CDR3 loop: CASSSSGTYYEQYF. As DNA, the CDR3 is TGCGCCAGCAGCTCATCCGGGACATACTACGAGCAGTACTTC.

The chain combines TRBV28 with TRBJ2-2; 8 positions match TRBD1. Germline CDR1 reads MDHEN; CDR2 reads SYDVKM. Germline trimming cut 7 bases from V and 8 bases from J; bases unmatched to any gene: 3. CDR3 length: 12 residues. This CDR3 is CASTGGEGELFF. Written as DNA, the CDR3 is TGTGCCAGCACAGGGGGCGAGGGGGAGCTGTTTTTT.

This chain links TRBV20-1 with TRBJ2-5; D remains ambiguous. The V gene lost 1 base and the J gene lost 4 bases, with 4 bases spanning the gap. The length of the CDR3 is 11 residues. Per the germline V gene, CDR1 is DFQATT and CDR2 is SNEGSKA (reference sequence). This CDR3 is CSARAVETQYF. In DNA, the CDR3 is TGCAGTGCTAGAGCCGTAGAGACCCAGTACTTC.

The chain combines TRBV4-3 with TRBJ1-2; 9 bases align to TRBD1. Per the germline V gene, CDR1 is LGHNA and CDR2 is YSLEER. Trimming took 2 bases from V and 6 from J; bases not matched to a gene: 4. The CDR3 sequence is 14 residues long. In DNA, the CDR3 is TGCGCCAGCAGCCAAACAGGGGGCGCAGATGGCTACACCTTC. Protein: CASSQTGGADGYTF.

This clone has more than one count but fewer than ten. The chain combines TRBV19 with TRBJ2-7, with 8 bases that match TRBD1. Germline V gene lookup returns CDR1 LNHDA and CDR2 SQIVND (reference sequence). The junction had 3 bases not matched to a gene; V was cut back by 6 bases and J by 2 bases. The CDR3 is 13 residues long. The CDR3 DNA sequence: TGTGCCAGTAGCGACAGGGGCCCCTACGAGCAGTACTTC. Translated: CASSDRGPYEQYF.